This T cell receptor (beta chain) originates from a study of cytomegalovirus exposure and HLA in healthy donors. Healthy bone marrow donors formed the donor group. A note on this clone: Its antigen is undetermined.

General study findings and limits: For presence/absence analyses, sequencing depth was assumed to be roughly uniform across donors. The majority of CMV-associated TCR beta chains were reported as apparently HLA-restricted in a later analysis.

CDR1 SNHLY and CDR2 FYNNEI come from the germline V gene. The V and J ends lost 6 bases and 4 bases, in that order; junction bases with no gene match: 10. The length of the CDR3 is 16 residues. 13 Jbeta primers and 60 Vbeta primers were used for the PCR. Sequencing used immunoSEQ multiplex PCR; TCRdb keeps in-frame clones, though not all of them. In the table there are around 100,000 clones, around three quarters of which are singletons. This TCR came from a female donor in good health and CMV-seropositive. The gene calls are TRBV2 and TRBJ2-3; 10 bases align to TRBD2. Sequencing used PBMCs. The chain's CDR3 is CASREPLAGVADTQYF. The CDR3 DNA reads TGTGCCAGCAGGGAACCTCTAGCGGGAGTAGCAGATACGCAGTATTTT.